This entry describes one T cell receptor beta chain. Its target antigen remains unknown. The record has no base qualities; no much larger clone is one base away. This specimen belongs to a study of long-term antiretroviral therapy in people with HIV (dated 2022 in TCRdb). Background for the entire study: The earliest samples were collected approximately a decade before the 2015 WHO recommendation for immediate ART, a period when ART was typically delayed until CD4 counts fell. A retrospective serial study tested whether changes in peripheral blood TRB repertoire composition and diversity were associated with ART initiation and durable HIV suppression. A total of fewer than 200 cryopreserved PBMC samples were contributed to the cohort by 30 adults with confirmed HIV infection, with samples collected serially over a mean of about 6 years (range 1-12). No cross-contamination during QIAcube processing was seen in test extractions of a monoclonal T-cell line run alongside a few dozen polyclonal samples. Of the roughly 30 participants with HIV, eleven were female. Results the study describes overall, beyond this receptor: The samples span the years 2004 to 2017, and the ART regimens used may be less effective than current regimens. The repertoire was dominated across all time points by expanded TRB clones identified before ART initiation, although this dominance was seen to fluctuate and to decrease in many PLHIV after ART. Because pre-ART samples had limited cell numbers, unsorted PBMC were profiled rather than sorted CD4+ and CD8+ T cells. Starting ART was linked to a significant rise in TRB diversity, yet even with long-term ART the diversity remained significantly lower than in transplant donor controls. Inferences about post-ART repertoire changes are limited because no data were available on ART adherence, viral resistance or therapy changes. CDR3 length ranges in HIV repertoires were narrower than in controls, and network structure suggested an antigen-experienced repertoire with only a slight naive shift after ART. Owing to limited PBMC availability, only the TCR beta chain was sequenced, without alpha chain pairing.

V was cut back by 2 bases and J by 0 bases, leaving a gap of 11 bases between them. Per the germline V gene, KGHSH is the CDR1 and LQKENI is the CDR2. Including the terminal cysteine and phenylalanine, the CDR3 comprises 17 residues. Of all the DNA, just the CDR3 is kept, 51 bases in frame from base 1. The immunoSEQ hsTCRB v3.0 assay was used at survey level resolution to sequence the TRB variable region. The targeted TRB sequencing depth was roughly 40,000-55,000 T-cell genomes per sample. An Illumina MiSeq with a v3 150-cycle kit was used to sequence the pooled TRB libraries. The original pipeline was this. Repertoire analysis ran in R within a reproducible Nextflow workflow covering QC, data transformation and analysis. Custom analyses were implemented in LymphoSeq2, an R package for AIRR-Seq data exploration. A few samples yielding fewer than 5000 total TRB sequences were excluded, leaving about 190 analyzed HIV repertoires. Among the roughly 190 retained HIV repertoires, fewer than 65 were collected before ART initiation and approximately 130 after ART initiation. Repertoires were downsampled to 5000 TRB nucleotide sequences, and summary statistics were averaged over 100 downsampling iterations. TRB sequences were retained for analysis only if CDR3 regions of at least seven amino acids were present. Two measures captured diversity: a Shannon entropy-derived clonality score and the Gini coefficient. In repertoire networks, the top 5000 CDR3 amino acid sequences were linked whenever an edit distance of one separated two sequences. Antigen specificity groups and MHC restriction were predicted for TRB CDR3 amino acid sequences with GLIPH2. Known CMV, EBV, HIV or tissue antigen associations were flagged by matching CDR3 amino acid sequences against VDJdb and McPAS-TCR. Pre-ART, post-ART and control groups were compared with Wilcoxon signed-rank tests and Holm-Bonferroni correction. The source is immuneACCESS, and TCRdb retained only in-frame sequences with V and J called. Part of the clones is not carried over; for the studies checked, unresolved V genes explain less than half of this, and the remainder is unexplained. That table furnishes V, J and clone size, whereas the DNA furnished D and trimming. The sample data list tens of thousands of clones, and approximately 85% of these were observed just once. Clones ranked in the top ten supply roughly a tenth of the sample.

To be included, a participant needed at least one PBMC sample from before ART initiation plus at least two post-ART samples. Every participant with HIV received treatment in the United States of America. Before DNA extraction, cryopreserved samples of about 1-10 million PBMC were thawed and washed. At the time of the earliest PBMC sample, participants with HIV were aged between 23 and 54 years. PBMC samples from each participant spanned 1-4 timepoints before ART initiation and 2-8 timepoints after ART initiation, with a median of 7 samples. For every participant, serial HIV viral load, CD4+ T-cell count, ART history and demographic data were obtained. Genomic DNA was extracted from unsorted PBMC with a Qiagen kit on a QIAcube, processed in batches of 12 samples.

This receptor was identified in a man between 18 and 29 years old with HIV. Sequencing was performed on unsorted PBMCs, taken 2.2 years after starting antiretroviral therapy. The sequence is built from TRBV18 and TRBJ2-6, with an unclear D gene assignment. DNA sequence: TGTGCCAGCTCACCATGGAACAGAAACTCTGGGGCCAACGTCCTGACTTTC. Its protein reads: CASSPWNRNSGANVLTF.